The following is a TCR beta chain sequence with its context. Its matching antigen is unknown. The sample is drawn from a study of cytomegalovirus exposure and HLA in healthy donors. The overall study: There were 117 million unique TCR beta sequences, drawn from 200 million or so T cells, in an earlier analysis. Counted in an early data release were about 85 million unique TCRs from HLA-typed donors. General observations from the study: It was reported that TCR beta sequences correctly inferred the HLA-A and HLA-B alleles for most subjects.

PCR primers comprised 60 Vbeta and 13 Jbeta primers. Clones were read by immunoSEQ multiplex PCR, and TCRdb kept only the in-frame ones, dropping some. Here the sample spans 90,000 to 100,000 clones, over 60% being singletons. The germline gives CDR1 KGHSH, CDR2 LQKENI. This CDR3 region has 13 residues. Everyone who donated was a healthy bone marrow donor. V is TRBV18 and J is TRBJ2-5; D possibly corresponds to TRBD1 (5 bases). The DNA end favors TRBJ2-7, so the J call may be wrong. The sample consisted of PBMCs. The sequence was obtained from a man aged 55 to 69 in good health and CMV-seropositive. For the CDR3, the DNA is TGTGCCAGCTCCCTGGGGCCCTCCTACGAGCAGTACTTC. It codes for CASSLGPSYEQYF.